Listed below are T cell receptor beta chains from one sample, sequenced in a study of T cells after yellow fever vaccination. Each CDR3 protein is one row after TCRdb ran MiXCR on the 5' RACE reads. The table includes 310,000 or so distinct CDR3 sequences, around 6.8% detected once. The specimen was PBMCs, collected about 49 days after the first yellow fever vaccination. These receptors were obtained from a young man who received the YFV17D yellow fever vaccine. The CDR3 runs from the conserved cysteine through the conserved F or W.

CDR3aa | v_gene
CASSSLTGVKQETQYF | TRBV5-4
CSARDPWVPNTQYF | TRBV20-1
CASSRPGLGGTDTQYF | TRBV14
CASSQTNNEQFF | TRBV4-1
CASSWVRVGTGDTGELFF | TRBV5-1
CASSQEKGYGQPQHF | TRBV4-3
CASSLALPTDTQYF | TRBV5-1
CASSQEVKTGVYTF | TRBV14
CASSRSDEPANYGYTF | TRBV3-1
CASSLGGSGGWDIQYF | TRBV11-1
CASSFPGVYYEQYF | TRBV7-2
CASSLDRIFNTGELFF | TRBV7-9
CASSNRGYTEAFF | TRBV6-5
CASSSLENTGELFF | TRBV12-3/TRBV12-4
CASSPGHSGANVLTF | TRBV14
CASSSYARTFF | TRBV5-6
CASSSQGADTQYF | TRBV7-9
CASWDARGLFF | TRBV21-1
CASSQDLGQGYNEQFF | TRBV4-2
CASQRSGEAGETQYF | TRBV5-1
CASSFRGRRSGEQYF | TRBV5-1
CASSQGSEEETQYF | TRBV4-2
CASSGREGRAQYF | TRBV7-6
CASERGGFEDTQYF | TRBV6-1
CASAAVREKLFF | TRBV4-2
CSARRRGARDTQYF | TRBV20-1
CASSTGTQNTEAFF | TRBV12-3/TRBV12-4
CASSQEVGPGGRSTQYF | TRBV14
CASSLARPGPNVRTGYTF | TRBV5-1
CASSPTSGLQETQYF | TRBV5-4
CASSARSTTGELFF | TRBV7-6
CASSSIKRGGSTDTQYF | TRBV5-1
CASSLGRMAQFF | TRBV12-3/TRBV12-4
CASSLSRNNEQFF | TRBV7-2
CASSTPIVGALNEKLFF | TRBV12-3/TRBV12-4
CASSSDRASGNTIYF | TRBV7-3
CASSLVGLTYEQYF | TRBV5-1
CASSLARDTQYF | TRBV7-9
CASSLNTGGRTEAFF | TRBV4-3
CASSYSVTGANVLTF | TRBV6-5